The 30 T cell receptor beta chains given below trace back to one sample, sequenced in a study of graft-versus-host responses after intestinal transplantation. Their recognized antigens are unknown. The assay was immunoSEQ multiplex PCR, and TCRdb's table has in-frame clones only and misses some. The sample has 40,000 or so clones, 93% seen once. The input for sequencing was unstimulated CD8+ T cells sorted from spleen or lymph node cells, taken before transplant. The receptors were sampled from a human donor who was the organ donor for an intestinal transplant.

The V and J genes are TRBV6-5 and TRBJ2-7; D remains ambiguous. Trimming left V 0 bases short and J 3 bases short, with 12 bases between. Germline V gene sequence: CDR1 MNHEY, CDR2 SVGAGI. The CDR3 loop spans 15 amino acids. In DNA, the CDR3 is TGTGCCAGCAGTTACTCGAGTCCCCCCCTCTACGAGCAGTACTTC. Its translation is CASSYSSPPLYEQYF.

The chain links TRBV28 to TRBJ2-3, with 7 bases fitting TRBD2. CDR3 size: 13 residues. The V gene's germline CDR1 is MDHEN and CDR2 SYDVKM. V lost 3 bases to trimming and J lost 6 bases; unmatched junction nucleotides: 3. The chain's CDR3 is CASSLYGGDTQYF. The CDR3 nucleotides are TGTGCCAGCAGTTTGTACGGGGGGGATACGCAGTATTTT.

The chain employs TRBV2 and TRBJ2-7; 9 positions match TRBD1. Per germline, CDR1 SNHLY and CDR2 FYNNEI. With V trimmed by 7 bases and J by 3 bases, 4 bases remained unmatched. The CDR3 contains 13 residues. This chain's CDR3 is CASKGTGFYEQYF. The CDR3 region has the DNA TGTGCCAGCAAGGGGACAGGGTTCTACGAGCAGTACTTC. The entire variable domain, with the rest obtained from reference TRBV2 and TRBJ2-7, is as follows: EPEVTQTPSHQVTQMGQEVILRCVPISNHLYFYWYRQILGQKVEFLVSFYNNEISEKSEIFDDQFSVERPDGSNFTLKIRSTKLEDSAMYFCASKGTGFYEQYFGPGTRLTVT.

The chain uses TRBV6-1 and TRBJ1-5; TRBD1 is a possible D gene (6 bases). Trimming cost V 4 bases and J 2 bases, with 15 bases left between them. CDR1 MNHNS and CDR2 SASEGT come from the germline V gene. CDR3 size: 16 residues. In nucleotides, the CDR3 is TGTGCCAGCAGTGCCCGGTGGGGGGGCGGCAATCAGCCCCAGCATTTT. This codes for CASSARWGGGNQPQHF.

A word on this clone: Other DNA sequences in this sample translate to the same CDR3. J is TRBJ1-2 and V is TRBV4-1, with 7 bases identical to TRBD1. The trim removed 3 bases at V and 8 bases at J, leaving 9 bases unmatched. CDR1 and CDR2 (germline): MGHRA, YSYEKL. The CDR3 has 14 amino acids. This CDR3 reads CASSQSLTGHGYTF. The CDR3 region has the DNA TGCGCCAGCAGCCAGTCCTTGACAGGGCACGGCTACACCTTC.

The J gene is TRBJ2-3, the V gene TRBV7-9; D is possibly TRBD1 (5 bases). CDR1 and CDR2 (germline): SEHNR, FQNEAQ (reference sequence). CDR3 length equals 17 residues. V was clipped by 1 base and J by 0 bases, with 14 bases between them. The DNA of the CDR3 is TGTGCCAGCAGCTTAGACCCGACAGCTCCTAGCACAGATACGCAGTATTTT. Residues: CASSLDPTAPSTDTQYF.

The CDR3 sequence: CASGSSYNEQFF. The CDR3, as DNA: TGTGCCAGCGGTAGCTCCTACAATGAGCAGTTCTTC. The J gene is TRBJ2-1, the V gene TRBV9; D is undetermined. CDR1 and CDR2 (germline): SGDLS, YYNGEE. This CDR3 has 12 residues. With 7 bases removed from V and 0 bases from J, the gap between germline ends came to 5 bases.

V and J are TRBV6-6 and TRBJ2-5, with D possibly matching TRBD2 (7 bases). The CDR3 has 14 residues. The germline V gene encodes CDR1 MNHNY and CDR2 SVGAGI (reference sequence). V shed 0 bases and J shed 4 bases, with 9 bases lying between them. The CDR3 DNA reads as TGTGCCAGCAGTTACTCGGGGGGGCGAGAGACCCAGTACTTC. Translating it yields CASSYSGGRETQYF.

Worth noting for this clone: The sample has other DNA sequences that encode this CDR3 too. V gene TRBV29-1 combines with J gene TRBJ2-7, with 9 bases matching TRBD1. The trim removed 8 bases at V and 4 bases at J, leaving 36 bases unmatched. This CDR3 is 22 amino acids long. CDR1 and CDR2 (germline): SQVTM, ANQGSEA. This CDR3 is CSLTGGGTKGLSGDRVFYEQYF. CDR3 DNA sequence: TGCAGCTTAACTGGGGGGGGGACCAAAGGGCTCAGTGGGGACAGGGTCTTTTACGAGCAGTACTTC.

The rearrangement links TRBV27 to TRBJ2-2; 10 bases are shared with TRBD2. This CDR3 is built from 16 residues. The J segment lost 6 bases and the V segment lost 3 bases, leaving 7 bases of the junction unmatched. Germline V gene sequence: CDR1 MNHEY, CDR2 SMNVEV (reference sequence). The DNA of the CDR3 is TGTGCCAGCAGTTTTCTAGCGGGAGAAAAACCCGGGGAGCTGTTTTTT. This codes for CASSFLAGEKPGELFF.

This chain connects TRBV28 to TRBJ2-5; a possible D gene is TRBD1 (6 bases). CDR3 length equals 15 residues. The germline V and J ends were trimmed by 6 bases and 5 bases, with 19 bases remaining between them. Germline CDR1 reads MDHEN; CDR2 reads SYDVKM. The CDR3 spells CASSPRTVGMETQYF. The CDR3 bases are TGTGCCAGCAGCCCAAGGACAGTGGGCATGGAGACCCAGTACTTC. The full variable domain, completed using reference TRBV28 and TRBJ2-5, is DVKVTQSSRYLVKRTGEKVFLECVQDMDHENMFWYRQDPGLGLRLIYFSYDVKMKEKGDIPEGYSVSREKKERFSLILESASTNQTSMYLCASSPRTVGMETQYFGPGTRLLVL.

The gene calls are TRBV18 and TRBJ1-2; TRBD1 is a possible D gene (5 bases). V lost 1 base and J lost 3, with 9 bases in between. CDR1 KGHSH and CDR2 LQKENI come from the germline V gene. This CDR3 is 14 amino acids long. The CDR3 reads CASSPQGDYYGYTF. The DNA of the CDR3 is TGTGCCAGCTCACCACAAGGGGACTACTATGGCTACACCTTC.

V is TRBV7-8 and J is TRBJ2-1; 10 bases line up with TRBD2. Per germline, CDR1 SGHVS and CDR2 FQNEAQ. This CDR3 is built from 15 residues. The ends lost 1 base at V and 5 bases at J; junction bases unmatched: 2. DNA for the CDR3: TGTGCCAGCAGCTTAGGAGCGGGAGGGAACAATGAGCAGTTCTTC. This encodes CASSLGAGGNNEQFF.

This clone is judged medium-sized (0.01 to 0.1%). This chain connects TRBV11-2 to TRBJ2-7; 11 bases fit TRBD2. The CDR3 has 16 residues. CDR1 is SGHAT and CDR2 is FQNNGV in the germline V gene. J gave up 5 bases and V 5 bases, and 11 bases lay outside the gene matches. In nucleotides, the CDR3 is TGTGCCAGCAGCCCGACCGGGACTAGCGGATGGGACGAGCAGTACTTC. Translating it yields CASSPTGTSGWDEQYF.

This CDR3 reads CASSQSYPGLGEQYF. The CDR3 nucleotides read TGCGCCAGCAGCCAATCTTACCCCGGTTTGGGAGAGCAGTACTTC. The chain has TRBV4-1 and TRBJ2-7; D unresolved. CDR3 size: 15 residues. V was cut by 2 bases and J by 7 bases, with 18 bases left in between. The germline V gene encodes CDR1 MGHRA and CDR2 YSYEKL.

This chain uses TRBV13 with TRBJ2-1; 8 nucleotides agree with TRBD1. Trimming took 5 bases from V and 5 from J; bases not matched to a gene: 8. The CDR3 loop spans 15 amino acids. CDR1 is PRHDT, CDR2 FYEKMQ, per germline (reference sequence). CDR3 loop: CASSLRGLYDNEQFF. The DNA for the CDR3 is TGTGCCAGCAGCCTCAGGGGGCTTTACGACAATGAGCAGTTCTTC.

The chain has TRBV28 and TRBJ2-1, with TRBD2 matching over 14 bases. Losses at the gene ends were 7 bases for V and 6 bases for J; bases not matched to a gene: 5. The CDR3 totals 15 residues. Germline CDR1 MDHEN, CDR2 SYDVKM. The CDR3 reads CASTYGTSGSNEQFF. The CDR3 region has the DNA TGTGCCAGCACATACGGGACTAGCGGGAGCAATGAGCAGTTCTTC.

CDR3 sequence: CASSYGAGHYEQYF. CDR3 nucleotides: TGTGCCAGCAGTTACGGGGCGGGACACTACGAGCAGTACTTC. The chain is built from TRBV6-5 and TRBJ2-7; D may be TRBD1 or TRBD2 (6 bases each). The germline V gene has CDR1 MNHEY and CDR2 SVGAGI. The CDR3 loop spans 14 amino acids. Between the trimmed V and J ends, which lost 2 bases and 3 bases, there was a span of 11 bases.

This clone was found once. The chain carries TRBV18 and TRBJ2-2, with no clear D. The CDR3 runs 14 residues. From germline, CDR1 is KGHSH and CDR2 LQKENI. Trimming stripped 3 bases from V and 6 bases from J, with 11 bases between. This chain's CDR3 is CASSPTGSAGELFF. The CDR3 DNA is TGTGCCAGCTCACCCACTGGTTCGGCCGGGGAGCTGTTTTTT.

V and J are TRBV29-1 and TRBJ2-7; 8 bases line up with TRBD2. The ends lost 4 bases at V and 5 bases at J; junction bases unmatched: 7. CDR1 and CDR2 from the germline V gene are SQVTM and ANQGSEA. This CDR3 contains 13 residues. In DNA, the CDR3 is TGCAGCGTTGGAGTGGTTAGCGGGGACGAGCAGTACTTC. Translated: CSVGVVSGDEQYF.

The chain combines TRBV7-8 with TRBJ1-5, with a possible D match to TRBD1 (5 bases). Trimming removed 1 base at V and 5 bases at J, with 12 bases between. CDR1 SGHVS and CDR2 FQNEAQ come from the germline V gene. The CDR3 length is 15 residues. The CDR3 loop is CASSLVLGPDQPQHF. The DNA for the CDR3 is TGTGCCAGCAGCTTAGTATTGGGGCCGGATCAGCCCCAGCATTTT. Based on the CDR3 plus reference TRBV7-8 and TRBJ1-5, the full variable domain is GAGVSQSPRYKVAKRGQDVALRCDPISGHVSLFWYQQALGQGPEFLTYFQNEAQLDKSGLPSDRFFAERPEGSVSTLKIQRTQQEDSAVYLCASSLVLGPDQPQHFGDGTRLSIL.

The chain combines TRBV5-6 with TRBJ2-2, with D hard to call. Germline V gene data show CDR1 as SGHDT and CDR2 as YYEEEE. With 2 bases removed from V and 6 bases from J, the gap between germline ends came to 5 bases. There are 12 residues in the CDR3. In nucleotides, the CDR3 is TGTGCCAGCAGCTTCAGGTCCGGGGAGCTGTTTTTT. Protein: CASSFRSGELFF.

The chain links TRBV9 to TRBJ1-1, with D possibly TRBD1 on 6 matching bases. This CDR3 spans 13 amino acids. Per the germline V gene, CDR1 is SGDLS and CDR2 is YYNGEE. Trimming stripped 2 bases from V and 5 bases from J, with 10 bases between. In DNA form, the CDR3 reads TGTGCCAGCAGCGTGGGGGCGGGGACTGAAGCTTTCTTT. As protein: CASSVGAGTEAFF.

In this sample, this clone turned up once. V is TRBV29-1 and J is TRBJ1-2; D possibly corresponds to TRBD1 (5 bases). Trimming removed 6 bases from V and 4 bases from J, with 12 bases in between. Per germline, CDR1 SQVTM and CDR2 ANQGSEA. This CDR3 spans 12 amino acids. The chain's CDR3 is CSVRGDGYGYTF. CDR3 sequence (DNA): TGCAGCGTCCGGGGGGACGGCTATGGCTACACCTTC.

The chain has TRBV6-6 and TRBJ2-1; weak D call: TRBD2 (5 bases). The length of the CDR3 is 13 residues. Germline-derived CDR1 and CDR2 are MNHNY and SVGAGI (reference sequence). V lost 0 bases to trimming and J lost 7 bases, with 7 bases between them. This chain's CDR3 is CASSYSTGNEQFF. CDR3 coding DNA: TGTGCCAGCAGTTACTCTACGGGGAATGAGCAGTTCTTC.

This clone was observed a single time. The rearrangement joins TRBV28 to TRBJ2-3; D could derive from TRBD1 or TRBD2 (5 bases each). The germline V gene encodes CDR1 MDHEN and CDR2 SYDVKM. This CDR3 spans 15 amino acids. Trimming left V 6 bases short and J 0 bases short, with 13 bases between. Here the CDR3 reads CASSLTGASTDTQYF. In DNA, the CDR3 is TGTGCCAGCAGCCTCACCGGGGCGAGCACAGATACGCAGTATTTT.

V gene TRBV11-3 combines with J gene TRBJ1-2, with a weak D call TRBD1 (5 bases). Trimming cost V 7 bases and J 6 bases, with 15 bases left between them. Germline CDR1 is SGHNT and CDR2 is YENEEA. The CDR3 has 13 residues. CDR3 coding DNA: TGTGCCAGCAACTCCGGGGGTCCCAATGGCTACACCTTC. This encodes CASNSGGPNGYTF.

V is TRBV10-3 and J is TRBJ2-7; 9 nucleotides match TRBD1. Germline trimming cut 0 bases from V and 2 bases from J; bases unmatched to any gene: 2. The CDR3 runs 15 residues. Germline V gene lookup returns CDR1 ENHRY and CDR2 SYGVKD. CDR3 nucleotides: TGTGCCATCAGTGAGTCGAGGGACAGGGCCTACGAGCAGTACTTC. It codes for CAISESRDRAYEQYF.

The rearrangement joins TRBV30 to TRBJ1-2; 7 bases map to TRBD1. The V segment lost 3 bases and the J segment 0 bases; nucleotides outside the gene matches: 7. The CDR3 is made up of 15 amino acids. Germline V gene lookup returns CDR1 GTSNPN and CDR2 SVGIG (reference sequence). The CDR3 here is CAWRGMTGTNYGYTF. Here the CDR3 DNA reads TGTGCCTGGAGAGGAATGACAGGGACTAACTATGGCTACACCTTC.

This sequence joins TRBV5-5 and TRBJ1-5; 7 nucleotides match TRBD1. Germline loops: CDR1 SGHKS, CDR2 YYEKEE (reference sequence). The CDR3 is 18 residues long. V lost 0 bases and J lost 1; bases outside the gene matches: 10. The CDR3 DNA reads TGTGCCAGCAGCTTGGCGTGGCAGGGGGAAACGAGCAATCAGCCCCAGCATTTT. Encoded protein: CASSLAWQGETSNQPQHF.